The present entry profiles one TCR beta chain with its context. These data come from a study of blood T cell repertoires in COVID-19. Using immunoSEQ multiplex PCR, the repertoire was profiled, and TCRdb retains in-frame clones only, with some absent. The table has about 130,000 clones, more than 85% seen once. The CDR3 runs 15 residues. In germline, CDR1 is KGHSH, CDR2 LQKENI. V lost 2 bases and J 7 bases, leaving 17 bases between the germline ends. This chain links TRBV18 with TRBJ1-2, with D perhaps matching TRBD1 (5 bases). Sample: peripheral blood. The source is a man in his 60s with COVID-19, enrolled during active disease. Here the CDR3 DNA reads TGTGCCAGCTCACCAAGGTCGGCTTATAGGGGTGGCTACACCTTC. This translates into CASSPRSAYRGGYTF.